These 7 T cell receptor beta chains originate from one sample sequenced in a study of cytomegalovirus exposure and HLA in healthy donors. TCRdb's copy holds only in-frame clones and misses some; the assay was immunoSEQ multiplex PCR. The sample consists of 70,000 to 80,000 clones, roughly 93% of them appearing once. Specimen: PBMCs. These receptors were collected from a woman aged 18-29 years in good health and CMV-seropositive.

The chain carries TRBV28 and TRBJ2-3; 7 bases align to TRBD2. The CDR3 extends over 16 amino acids. V trimming: 5 bases; J trimming: 5 bases; junction bases outside the gene matches: 13. Germline loops: CDR1 MDHEN, CDR2 SYDVKM. The CDR3 spells CASSRGDYKLGDTQYF. In DNA form, the CDR3 reads TGTGCCAGCAGTAGAGGGGACTACAAATTGGGAGATACGCAGTATTTT.

CDR3 region: CAGTGDFYEQYF. The CDR3 DNA reads as TGTGCCGGGACAGGGGATTTCTACGAGCAGTACTTC. V usage is TRBV30 and J usage is TRBJ2-7; 10 bases are a match to TRBD1. Trimming took 8 bases from V and 3 from J; bases not matched to a gene: 4. Germline-derived CDR1 and CDR2 are GTSNPN and SVGIG (reference sequence). The CDR3 extends over 12 amino acids.

This sequence joins TRBV5-1 and TRBJ2-5, with 7 bases fitting TRBD1. The CDR3 has 17 residues. Germline loops: CDR1 SGHRS, CDR2 YFSETQ. J gave up 4 bases and V 1 base, and 13 bases lay outside the gene matches. CDR3 in amino acids: CASSLYGREGAGETQYF. The DNA for the CDR3 is TGCGCCAGCAGCTTGTATGGTAGAGAGGGGGCAGGAGAGACCCAGTACTTC.

The V and J genes are TRBV4-3 and TRBJ2-7; 10 bases are shared with TRBD2. The CDR3 consists of 19 residues. Germline trimming cut 1 base from V and 3 bases from J; bases unmatched to any gene: 15. Per the germline V gene, CDR1 is LGHNA and CDR2 is YSLEER. For the CDR3, the DNA is TGCGCCAGCAGCCAAGCATCCAGCGGGAGGGGTCGGTTGAGCTACGAGCAGTACTTC. Protein product: CASSQASSGRGRLSYEQYF.

The V gene is TRBV7-9, the J gene TRBJ1-4; no reliable D call. This CDR3 comprises 13 residues. The V gene's germline CDR1 is SEHNR and CDR2 FQNEAQ (reference sequence). Trimming took off 1 base at V and 7 bases at J, with 7 bases between the two ends. The CDR3 nucleotides read TGTGCCAGCAGCTTAGAAACAGTTGAAAAACTGTTTTTT. It codes for CASSLETVEKLFF.

The CDR3 region has the DNA TGCGCCAGCAGCCAAGATAGCGGGAGGGCCGGTGAGCAGTTCTTC. It yields the protein CASSQDSGRAGEQFF. The chain recombines TRBV4-3 with TRBJ2-1; 11 bases map to TRBD2. J was trimmed by 9 bases and V by 0 bases; bases with no gene match: 4. The germline V gene has CDR1 LGHNA and CDR2 YSLEER. The CDR3 spans 15 residues.

The rearrangement uses TRBV6-6 and TRBJ2-1; 7 bases align to TRBD2. Unmatched junction bases numbered 8, after V lost 9 bases and J lost 3 bases. Germline V gene sequence: CDR1 MNHNY, CDR2 SVGAGI (reference sequence). The CDR3 covers 14 residues. CDR3 DNA: TGTGCCAGTACGACCGGGACTAACTACAATGAGCAGTTCTTC. This sequence encodes CASTTGTNYNEQFF.